Following are 21 T cell receptor beta chains from one sample sequenced in a study of human versus mouse CDR3 diversity and MHC coevolution. Clones were sequenced by immunoSEQ multiplex PCR, and TCRdb holds only the in-frame ones, with some missing. The sample has about 81,000 clones, over 85% seen once. The sequenced material came from naive CD4+ T cells from blood. Regarding subset: CD45RO-negative CD62L-positive naive CD4 T cells. These TCRs come from a person between 25 and 69 years old in good health.

The count of this clone is one. V usage is TRBV12-5 and J usage is TRBJ2-2; TRBD1 is a possible D gene (6 bases). Trimming took 6 bases from V and 9 from J, leaving 14 bases between them. Germline CDR1 LGHNT, CDR2 FRNRAP. CDR3 length: 13 residues. The CDR3 DNA is TGTGCTAGTGGAAGGACAGAGGCCCGGGAGCTGTTTTTT. Its translation: CASGRTEARELFF.

This sequence joins TRBV5-1 and TRBJ1-2; 12 nucleotides align to TRBD1. The ends lost 3 bases at V and 8 bases at J; junction bases unmatched: 5. This CDR3 spans 14 amino acids. Germline V lookup: CDR1 SGHRS, CDR2 YFSETQ. The CDR3 region is CASSSGQGAQGYTF. The CDR3, as DNA: TGCGCCAGCAGCTCGGGACAGGGGGCGCAGGGCTACACCTTC.

This clone has only one observation. The V and J genes are TRBV20-1 and TRBJ2-7; no clear D gene. CDR1 and CDR2 from the germline V gene are DFQATT and SNEGSKA (reference sequence). The CDR3 covers 11 residues. V was pared by 4 bases and J by 7 bases, with 11 bases between. Here the CDR3 reads CSATGPLEQYF. For the CDR3, the DNA is TGCAGTGCTACTGGCCCCCTGGAGCAGTACTTC.

The chain couples TRBV28 to TRBJ1-2, with 8 bases fitting TRBD1. The CDR3 sequence is 16 residues long. The ends lost 7 bases at V and 7 bases at J; junction bases unmatched: 17. Germline V gene sequence: CDR1 MDHEN, CDR2 SYDVKM. The CDR3 sequence is CASISHPDRVRGGYTF. CDR3 coding DNA: TGTGCCAGCATCTCACACCCGGACAGGGTAAGGGGTGGCTACACCTTC.

The V and J genes are TRBV5-4 and TRBJ1-1; TRBD1 agrees at 7 bases. The CDR3 runs to 14 residues. J lost 6 bases, V lost 4 bases, and 9 bases had no gene match. CDR1 and CDR2 (germline): SGHNT, YYREEE (reference sequence). The CDR3 DNA reads TGTGCCAGCAGCACCGCAGGGGGGCGGGCTGAAGCTTTCTTT. Translation: CASSTAGGRAEAFF.

There are a few counts of this clone. The chain joins TRBV27 to TRBJ2-7; 7 bases fit TRBD1. Germline V gene lookup returns CDR1 MNHEY and CDR2 SMNVEV (reference sequence). V was pared by 2 bases and J by 3 bases, with 4 bases of the junction left unmatched. The CDR3 sequence is 14 residues long. The CDR3 here is CASSLDRDNYEQYF. The CDR3 coding sequence is TGTGCCAGCAGTTTAGACAGGGACAACTACGAGCAGTACTTC.

The chain combines TRBV13 with TRBJ1-1; 10 nucleotides agree with TRBD1. Germline CDR1 is PRHDT and CDR2 is FYEKMQ (reference sequence). The CDR3 has 16 amino acids. J gave up 6 bases and V 4 bases, and 11 bases lay outside the gene matches. CDR3 nucleotides: TGTGCCAGCAGCTCTCCGGGACAGGGGTACAACGCTGAAGCTTTCTTT. Translation gives CASSSPGQGYNAEAFF.

The J gene is TRBJ1-1, the V gene TRBV7-2; weak D call: TRBD1 (5 bases). The CDR3 has 13 residues. The V end lost 5 bases, the J end lost 1 base, and 8 bases lay between the germline ends. Germline assignment: CDR1 SGHTA and CDR2 FQGNSA. In DNA form, the CDR3 reads TGTGCCAGCAGCGCCGACAGGAACACTGAAGCTTTCTTT. It is translated as CASSADRNTEAFF.

This rearrangement joins TRBV12-5 to TRBJ1-1, with a tentative D call TRBD1 (5 bases). Germline CDR1 reads LGHNT; CDR2 reads FRNRAP. The germline V and J ends were trimmed by 1 base and 1 base, with 10 bases remaining between them. The CDR3 runs 15 residues. The CDR3 is CASGLGRDRNTEAFF. CDR3 bases: TGTGCTAGTGGTTTGGGGCGGGACCGGAACACTGAAGCTTTCTTT. Drawing the rest from reference TRBV12-5 and TRBJ1-1, the complete variable domain is DARVTQTPRHKVTEMGQEVTMRCQPILGHNTVFWYRQTMMQGLELLAYFRNRAPLDDSGMPKDRFSAEMPDATLATLKIQPSEPRDSAVYFCASGLGRDRNTEAFFGQGTRLTVV.

The chain joins TRBV10-3 to TRBJ2-7; the D gene is possibly TRBD2 (5 bases). This CDR3 is built from 14 residues. Trimming took 7 bases from V and 2 from J, leaving 15 bases between them. In germline, CDR1 is ENHRY, CDR2 SYGVKD. DNA of the CDR3: TGTGCCATCACCGACCCGAGGGAAACCTACGAGCAGTACTTC. It is translated as CAITDPRETYEQYF.

The chain uses TRBV7-2 and TRBJ1-1; 7 bases match TRBD1. The CDR3 totals 12 residues. Losses at the gene ends were 3 bases for V and 8 bases for J; bases not matched to a gene: 3. Per the germline V gene, CDR1 is SGHTA and CDR2 is FQGNSA. In DNA, the CDR3 is TGTGCCAGCAGCTTGAGGGGGCAGGAAGCTTTCTTT. It is translated as CASSLRGQEAFF.

The V and J genes are TRBV5-4 and TRBJ1-1, with 11 nucleotides matching TRBD1. Germline CDR1 and CDR2: SGHNT and YYREEE (reference sequence). The CDR3 has 15 amino acids. J was trimmed by 4 bases and V by 0 bases; bases with no gene match: 2. CDR3 DNA: TGTGCCAGCAGCTTGGCCGGGACAGGGGGCACTGAAGCTTTCTTT. Its protein product is CASSLAGTGGTEAFF.

The chain uses TRBV5-4 and TRBJ1-6; D is possibly TRBD1 (6 bases). Germline V lookup: CDR1 SGHNT, CDR2 YYREEE (reference sequence). V shed 4 bases and J shed 7 bases, with 18 bases lying between them. This CDR3 has 16 amino acids. CDR3 amino acids: CASSPDPGAQNSPLHF. CDR3 nucleotide sequence: TGTGCCAGCAGCCCTGACCCAGGGGCGCAGAATTCACCCCTCCACTTT.

V usage is TRBV5-1 and J usage is TRBJ2-7; TRBD2 is a possible D gene (5 bases). V was shortened by 5 bases and J by 0 bases, with 6 bases between the two germline ends. Germline CDR1 is SGHRS and CDR2 is YFSETQ. This CDR3 has 12 residues. The CDR3 is CASSGSSYEQYF. The CDR3 nucleotides are TGCGCCAGCAGTGGGAGCTCCTACGAGCAGTACTTC. Full variable domain (rest looked up from reference TRBV5-1 and TRBJ2-7): KAGVTQTPRYLIKTRGQQVTLSCSPISGHRSVSWYQQTPGQGLQFLFEYFSETQRNKGNFPGRFSGRQFSNSRSEMNVSTLELGDSALYLCASSGSSYEQYFGPGTRLTVT.

The chain links TRBV4-3 to TRBJ2-4; D may be TRBD2 (6 bases). Trimming took 0 bases from V and 3 from J, leaving 9 bases between them. The CDR3 has 15 amino acids. CDR1 and CDR2 from the germline V gene are LGHNA and YSLEER. The CDR3 reads CASSQDHGGKNIQYF. The CDR3 bases are TGCGCCAGCAGCCAAGATCACGGGGGCAAAAACATTCAGTACTTC.

The gene calls are TRBV7-6 and TRBJ2-7; 8 bases align to TRBD1. Losses at the gene ends were 4 bases for V and 5 bases for J; bases not matched to a gene: 1. The CDR3 spans 12 residues. Germline values: CDR1 SGHVS, CDR2 FNYEAQ. The CDR3 DNA reads as TGTGCCAGCAGCTGGACAGGGAACGAGCAGTACTTC. Its translation: CASSWTGNEQYF.

This CDR3 is CAISAEESSPLHF. CDR3 DNA sequence: TGTGCCATCAGTGCCGAGGAAAGTTCACCCCTCCACTTT. The gene calls are TRBV10-3 and TRBJ1-6; D unresolved. Germline V CDR1 and CDR2: ENHRY, SYGVKD. This CDR3 region has 13 residues. V was cut by 4 bases and J by 9 bases, with 10 bases left in between.

The chain uses TRBV7-9 and TRBJ2-5; D gene ambiguous. The germline V and J ends were trimmed by 2 bases and 2 bases, with 9 bases remaining between them. Germline V CDR1 and CDR2: SEHNR, FQNEAQ (reference sequence). This CDR3 region has 14 residues. CDR3 nucleotides: TGTGCCAGCAGCTTACTACAGCCTCAAGAGACCCAGTACTTC. It specifies CASSLLQPQETQYF.

The gene calls are TRBV7-3 and TRBJ2-6, with 8 nucleotides matching TRBD1. CDR1 and CDR2 from the germline V gene are SGHTA and FQGTGA. V dropped 0 bases and J dropped 0; count of bases not matched to a gene: 10. CDR3 length equals 20 residues. CDR3 in amino acids: CASSLTGTGLLTSGANVLTF. For the CDR3, the DNA is TGTGCCAGCAGCTTAACGGGGACAGGTCTTCTCACCTCTGGGGCCAACGTCCTGACTTTC.

This chain uses TRBV7-3 with TRBJ2-3; TRBD2 matches 7 bases. Germline lookup yields CDR1 SGHTA and CDR2 FQGTGA. V shed 4 bases and J 9 bases; nucleotides not matched to a gene: 7. The CDR3 length is 13 residues. This chain's CDR3 is CASSWDYRGTQYF. The DNA of the CDR3 is TGTGCCAGCAGCTGGGACTACCGCGGGACGCAGTATTTT.

This clone has a single count. This chain connects TRBV7-9 to TRBJ2-7, with D tentatively TRBD1 (6 bases). Trimming left V 5 bases short and J 3 bases short, with 14 bases between. Germline assignment: CDR1 SEHNR and CDR2 FQNEAQ (reference sequence). The CDR3 extends over 14 amino acids. CDR3: CASSIQGTLYEQYF. The CDR3 region has the DNA TGTGCCAGCAGCATACAGGGTACCCTCTACGAGCAGTACTTC.